These T cell receptor beta chains were read from a single sample in a study of CD8 T cells in Susac syndrome. TCRdb independently ran MiXCR on the immunoSEQ multiplex PCR reads; one entry per CDR3 protein. The table shows roughly 120,000 distinct CDR3 sequences, with about 95% occurring only once. Specimen: CD4+ T cells from PBMCs. These receptors were collected from a human donor with multiple sclerosis. Both conserved end residues are part of each CDR3. A D gene is named only where the DNA matches it firmly. Only some rows state a clone size, as once, few, many or a class for expanded clones.

cdr3_aa: CSVDRGGEKLFF
cdr3_nt: TGCAGCGTTGACAGGGGGGGTGAAAAACTGTTTTTT
clone_size: -
d_call: TRBD1
j_call: TRBJ1-4
v_call: TRBV29-1

cdr3_aa: CASSQRFGANGYTF
cdr3_nt: TGTGCCAGCAGCCAGAGATTTGGGGCGAATGGCTACACCTTC
clone_size: -
d_call: -
j_call: TRBJ1-2
v_call: TRBV3-1

cdr3_aa: CASSPLSPEYNSPLHF
cdr3_nt: TGTGCCAGCAGCCCCCTCTCCCCGGAGTATAATTCACCCCTCCACTTT
clone_size: -
d_call: -
j_call: TRBJ1-6
v_call: TRBV14

cdr3_aa: CASSHGTDFLYEQYF
cdr3_nt: TGTGCCAGCAGCCATGGGACAGATTTCCTCTACGAGCAGTACTTC
clone_size: -
d_call: TRBD1
j_call: TRBJ2-7
v_call: TRBV28

cdr3_aa: CASSGLGTAEAFF
cdr3_nt: TGTGCCAGCAGCGGACTCGGGACAGCTGAAGCTTTCTTT
clone_size: -
d_call: TRBD1
j_call: TRBJ1-1
v_call: TRBV9

cdr3_aa: CASSLGQGNQPQHF
cdr3_nt: TGTGCCAGCAGTTTGGGTCAGGGGAATCAGCCCCAGCATTTT
clone_size: -
d_call: -
j_call: TRBJ1-5
v_call: TRBV27

cdr3_aa: CASSHRETAGYTF
cdr3_nt: TGTGCCAGCTCCCACAGGGAAACTGCTGGCTACACCTTC
clone_size: -
d_call: -
j_call: TRBJ1-2
v_call: TRBV18

cdr3_aa: CASSPGSQYNEQFF
cdr3_nt: TGTGCCAGTAGTCCCGGGAGCCAATACAATGAGCAGTTCTTC
clone_size: -
d_call: -
j_call: TRBJ2-1
v_call: TRBV19

cdr3_aa: CASRRGDEKLFF
cdr3_nt: TGTGCCAGCCGGCGGGGGGATGAAAAACTGTTTTTT
clone_size: -
d_call: -
j_call: TRBJ1-4
v_call: TRBV7-9

cdr3_aa: CASSLGGGKETQYF
cdr3_nt: TGTGCCAGCAGTTTAGGAGGGGGCAAGGAGACCCAGTACTTC
clone_size: few
d_call: TRBD1
j_call: TRBJ2-5
v_call: TRBV12-3/TRBV12-4

cdr3_aa: CAISDPGRSYEQYF
cdr3_nt: TGTGCCATCAGTGACCCCGGCCGCTCCTACGAGCAGTACTTC
clone_size: -
d_call: -
j_call: TRBJ2-7
v_call: TRBV10-3

cdr3_aa: CATRVVGLRETQYF
cdr3_nt: TGTGCCACCAGAGTAGTCGGGTTGAGGGAGACCCAGTACTTC
clone_size: -
d_call: -
j_call: TRBJ2-5
v_call: TRBV27

cdr3_aa: CASSPGPQETQYF
cdr3_nt: TGTGCCAGCAGCCCAGGGCCACAAGAGACCCAGTACTTC
clone_size: once
d_call: -
j_call: TRBJ2-5
v_call: TRBV6-2/TRBV6-3

cdr3_aa: CASSLSDTGNTIYF
cdr3_nt: TGTGCCAGCAGTTTATCGGACACTGGAAACACCATATATTTT
clone_size: -
d_call: -
j_call: TRBJ1-3
v_call: TRBV12-3/TRBV12-4

cdr3_aa: CAWSYLAGRYEQYF
cdr3_nt: TGTGCCTGGAGTTATCTAGCGGGAAGATACGAGCAGTACTTC
clone_size: -
d_call: TRBD2
j_call: TRBJ2-7
v_call: TRBV30

cdr3_aa: CASSQDWGQRETQYF
cdr3_nt: TGCGCCAGCAGCCAAGATTGGGGACAGCGGGAGACCCAGTACTTC
clone_size: -
d_call: TRBD1
j_call: TRBJ2-5
v_call: TRBV4-3

cdr3_aa: CASSQVQGGSGYEQYF
cdr3_nt: TGCGCCAGCAGCCAGGTACAGGGAGGCAGCGGCTACGAGCAGTACTTC
clone_size: -
d_call: -
j_call: TRBJ2-7
v_call: TRBV4-1

cdr3_aa: CASSFGGRADRETQYF
cdr3_nt: TGTGCCAGCAGTTTTGGCGGGAGGGCGGACAGGGAGACCCAGTACTTC
clone_size: -
d_call: TRBD2
j_call: TRBJ2-5
v_call: TRBV28

cdr3_aa: CASTHGSYEQYF
cdr3_nt: TGTGCCAGCACCCACGGGTCCTACGAGCAGTACTTC
clone_size: -
d_call: -
j_call: TRBJ2-7
v_call: TRBV6-1

cdr3_aa: CASSRERTSNQPQHF
cdr3_nt: TGTGCCAGCAGCCGGGAGAGGACTAGCAATCAGCCCCAGCATTTT
clone_size: -
d_call: -
j_call: TRBJ1-5
v_call: TRBV12-3/TRBV12-4

cdr3_aa: CASSQGFRGPGAGNTIYF
cdr3_nt: TGTGCCAGCAGCCAAGGATTTCGGGGACCCGGGGCTGGAAACACCATATATTTT
clone_size: -
d_call: -
j_call: TRBJ1-3
v_call: TRBV4-2

cdr3_aa: CASVRSGNEQFF
cdr3_nt: TGTGCCAGCGTCCGTAGCGGCAATGAGCAGTTCTTC
clone_size: -
d_call: -
j_call: TRBJ2-1
v_call: TRBV2

cdr3_aa: CSASPGTQPQHF
cdr3_nt: TGCAGTGCTAGTCCGGGAACTCAGCCCCAGCATTTT
clone_size: -
d_call: -
j_call: TRBJ1-5
v_call: TRBV20-1

cdr3_aa: CSGTEGGNEQFF
cdr3_nt: TGCAGTGGGACCGAGGGGGGCAATGAGCAGTTCTTC
clone_size: -
d_call: -
j_call: TRBJ2-1
v_call: TRBV29-1

cdr3_aa: CASRRGGELFF
cdr3_nt: TGTGCCAGCAGACGCGGCGGGGAGCTGTTTTTT
clone_size: -
d_call: -
j_call: TRBJ2-2
v_call: TRBV3-1

cdr3_aa: CSVAEGLSGNTIYF
cdr3_nt: TGCAGCGTTGCGGAAGGCCTCTCAGGAAACACCATATATTTT
clone_size: -
d_call: -
j_call: TRBJ1-3
v_call: TRBV29-1

cdr3_aa: CASSLSYWWDSTYEQYF
cdr3_nt: TGTGCCAGCAGTTTGTCCTACTGGTGGGACAGCACTTACGAGCAGTACTTC
clone_size: -
d_call: TRBD1
j_call: TRBJ2-7
v_call: TRBV12-3/TRBV12-4

cdr3_aa: CASSQDPGQGARYEQYF
cdr3_nt: TGCGCCAGCAGCCAAGATCCGGGACAGGGGGCACGCTACGAGCAGTACTTC
clone_size: few
d_call: TRBD1
j_call: TRBJ2-7
v_call: TRBV5-1

cdr3_aa: CASSYSRVSYEQYF
cdr3_nt: TGTGCCAGCAGTTACTCCCGGGTGTCCTACGAGCAGTACTTC
clone_size: -
d_call: -
j_call: TRBJ2-7
v_call: TRBV6-5

cdr3_aa: CAWSLDSYTGELFF
cdr3_nt: TGTGCCTGGAGTCTTGACAGCTACACCGGGGAGCTGTTTTTT
clone_size: -
d_call: -
j_call: TRBJ2-2
v_call: TRBV30

cdr3_aa: CASSTQGTGSYNEQFF
cdr3_nt: TGTGCCAGCTCAACTCAGGGTACTGGCTCCTACAATGAGCAGTTCTTC
clone_size: few
d_call: -
j_call: TRBJ2-1
v_call: TRBV18

cdr3_aa: CASSPDELRVAYTF
cdr3_nt: TGCGCCAGCAGCCCGGACGAGCTGCGAGTAGCCTACACCTTC
clone_size: -
d_call: -
j_call: TRBJ1-2
v_call: TRBV5-1

cdr3_aa: CAWSGGGGTEAFF
cdr3_nt: TGTGCCTGGAGTGGAGGAGGGGGCACTGAAGCTTTCTTT
clone_size: -
d_call: -
j_call: TRBJ1-1
v_call: TRBV30

cdr3_aa: CAWSPPSAHNEQFF
cdr3_nt: TGTGCCTGGAGTCCTCCCAGCGCCCACAATGAGCAGTTCTTC
clone_size: -
d_call: -
j_call: TRBJ2-1
v_call: TRBV30